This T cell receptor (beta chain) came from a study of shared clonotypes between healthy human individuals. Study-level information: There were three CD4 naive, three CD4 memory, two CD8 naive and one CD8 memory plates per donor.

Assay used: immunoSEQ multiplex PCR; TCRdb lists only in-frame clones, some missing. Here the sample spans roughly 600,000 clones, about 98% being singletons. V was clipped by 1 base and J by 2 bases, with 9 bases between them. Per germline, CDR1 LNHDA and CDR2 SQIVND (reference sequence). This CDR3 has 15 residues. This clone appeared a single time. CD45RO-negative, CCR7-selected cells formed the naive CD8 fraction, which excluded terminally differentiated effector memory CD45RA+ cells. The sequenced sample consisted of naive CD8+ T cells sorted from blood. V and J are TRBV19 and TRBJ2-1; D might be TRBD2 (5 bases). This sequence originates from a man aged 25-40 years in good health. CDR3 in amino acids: CASSIGGSAYNEQFF. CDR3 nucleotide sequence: TGTGCCAGTAGTATAGGTGGGAGCGCCTACAATGAGCAGTTCTTC. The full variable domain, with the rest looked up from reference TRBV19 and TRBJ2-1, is DGGITQSPKYLFRKEGQNVTLSCEQNLNHDAMYWYRQDPGQGLRLIYYSQIVNDFQKGDIAEGYSVSREKKESFPLTVTSAQKNPTAFYLCASSIGGSAYNEQFFGPGTRLTVL.